The sequence of this TCR beta chain was determined in a study of graft-versus-host responses after intestinal transplantation (dated by TCRdb to the early 2020s). With regard to the full study: The transplants that recipients received were multivisceral, liver-intestinal, or isolated intestinal. Samples from three later patients were sequenced in-house on an Illumina MiSeq with MiXCR processing rather than by the commercial service. The cohort enrolled 20 to 25 intestinal transplant recipients including one retransplant, and a few patients lacking pretransplant specimens were excluded. Bulk TCR-beta CDR3 sequencing was used to track graft-versus-host and host-versus-graft alloreactive T cell clones in the graft, circulation and bone marrow after intestinal transplantation. A peak of at least 4% donor T cells among recipient peripheral blood mononuclear cells was the definition used for donor T cell macrochimerism. All recipients received anti-thymocyte globulin induction followed by maintenance tacrolimus and steroids for approximately 3 years. To identify alloreactive clones, pre-transplant mixed lymphocyte reaction products were sequenced and then compared with unstimulated pre-transplant donor and recipient T cells. General study outcomes and caveats: The conclusions were limited by the relatively low number and heterogeneity of the intestinal transplant patients. GvH clones turned up in recipient bone marrow, with some appearing earlier in ileal mucosa or blood, a pattern consistent with an intestinal mucosal origin. Early after transplant, declines in HvG clones were associated with peak levels of circulating GvH clones. High GvH to HvG T cell clonal ratios were observed in the allografts of patients with donor T cell macrochimerism.

The CDR3 covers 16 residues, taking in both the cysteine and the phenylalanine. The retained sequence is limited to the CDR3, 48 bases, with the frame set at the first base. CDR1 is given as SGHRS and CDR2 as YFSETQ, both from the germline V gene. V is cut by 0 bases and J by 2 bases, and the space between the germline ends is 14 bases. The library was obtained by the immunoSEQ multiplex PCR assay. For most patients, genomic DNA was isolated with the Qiagen DNeasy Blood and Tissue Kit and shipped frozen to Adaptive Biotechnologies for TCR sequencing. High-throughput TCR-beta CDR3 sequencing of genomic DNA from most patients was performed by Adaptive Biotechnologies. Per the authors' processing: TCR sequencing data for some 19 patients were retrieved from Adaptive's ImmunoSEQ software; a few other patients were processed with MiXCR and VDJtools. To correct CD4 versus CD8 sorting errors, sequences present in both subsets at a frequency ratio below 5:1 were removed. CDR3 nucleotide sequences shared between donor and recipient were removed because the origin of such sequences could not be assigned. To be classed as alloreactive, a clone needed at least 2-fold expansion over unstimulated cells and a minimum CFSE-low frequency of 0.002% (template counts) or 0.001% (read counts). Mappable clones were those detected in sequenced pre-transplant spleen, lymph node, or MLR CFSE-low populations of the donor or recipient. Cumulative frequency of alloreactive clones was calculated as a percentage of all sequences weighted by copy number. Sourced from immuneACCESS, this table was stored by TCRdb with only in-frame sequences that have V and J called. A share of the clones is absent; for the studies checked, an unresolved V gene accounts for under half, and the remainder has no known explanation. The V and J calls and the clone size are those of that table, but D and trimming were determined from the DNA. The sample contains about 130,000 clones, about 93% of them found a single time. Roughly 0.19% of the sample is in the top ten clones.

This clone has just one count. The target of this receptor is not known. There are no base qualities to consult, and no much larger clone falls within one base. Interpreted using the paper, the time point label stands for: cells obtained before transplantation from donor or recipient. CD3+CD4+ and CD3+CD8+ populations were FACS-sorted from unstimulated pre-transplant donor and recipient cells taken from spleen or lymph nodes. This sequence uses TRBV5-1 and TRBJ1-1, and TRBD1 may be the D gene, going by 5 matching bases. Here the sequenced sample was unstimulated CD4+ T cells sorted from spleen or lymph node cells, taken before intestinal transplant. This TCR derives from a human donor who received an intestinal transplant. Read as DNA, the sequence is TGCGCCAGCAGCTTGGCCCGGGACGGGGTTAACACTGAAGCTTTCTTT. It is translated as CASSLARDGVNTEAFF.